This is a list of T cell receptor beta chains from one sample in a study of identical twins. One entry per CDR3 protein results from TCRdb running MiXCR on the 5' RACE reads. The data show 1.5 million or so distinct CDR3 sequences, 32% seen once. Sequencing used cord blood. The receptor source for this set is a newborn girl in good health. The CDR3 runs from the conserved cysteine through the conserved F or W. Each record gives: CDR3 length, D gene, V gene, clone size, J gene, CDR3 protein, CDR3 DNA. D genes are given only for firm matches. Size values are once, few and many counts, or a class for expanded clones, and some rows have none.

len: 15
d_gene: TRBD2
v_gene: TRBV20-1
abundance: few
j_gene: TRBJ2-3
CDR3aa: CSARDLGTSVNTQYF
CDR3nt: TGCAGTGCTAGAGATTTAGGGACTAGCGTTAATACGCAGTATTTT

len: 16
d_gene: TRBD2
v_gene: TRBV11-2
abundance: NA
j_gene: TRBJ2-7
CDR3aa: CASTTAVLAGGYEQYF
CDR3nt: TGTGCCAGCACCACAGCGGTTCTAGCGGGGGGCTACGAGCAGTACTTC

len: 13
d_gene: NA
v_gene: TRBV29-1
abundance: few
j_gene: TRBJ2-7
CDR3aa: CSVEEPLFYEQYF
CDR3nt: TGCAGCGTTGAAGAACCCCTTTTCTACGAGCAGTACTTC

len: 18
d_gene: NA
v_gene: TRBV9
abundance: few
j_gene: TRBJ2-7
CDR3aa: CASSVVGRTGISSYEQYF
CDR3nt: TGTGCCAGCAGCGTAGTGGGCCGAACAGGAATCTCCTCCTACGAGCAGTACTTC

len: 14
d_gene: TRBD2
v_gene: TRBV20-1
abundance: few
j_gene: TRBJ2-7
CDR3aa: CSTRDPSGSNEQYF
CDR3nt: TGCAGTACTAGAGACCCTAGCGGGAGCAACGAGCAGTACTTC

len: 13
d_gene: NA
v_gene: TRBV5-1
abundance: NA
j_gene: TRBJ1-1
CDR3aa: CASHRGMNTEAFF
CDR3nt: TGCGCCAGCCATCGAGGGATGAACACTGAAGCTTTCTTT

len: 16
d_gene: NA
v_gene: TRBV9
abundance: NA
j_gene: TRBJ1-6
CDR3aa: CASSVVEAGVNSPLHF
CDR3nt: TGTGCCAGCAGCGTAGTGGAGGCAGGAGTTAATTCACCCCTCCACTTT

len: 12
d_gene: NA
v_gene: TRBV27
abundance: few
j_gene: TRBJ1-2
CDR3aa: CASSSSGRGYTF
CDR3nt: NA

len: 12
d_gene: NA
v_gene: TRBV12-3/TRBV12-4
abundance: many
j_gene: TRBJ2-1
CDR3aa: CASSSLSNEQFF
CDR3nt: TGTGCCAGCAGTAGCCTCTCCAATGAGCAGTTCTTC

len: 15
d_gene: NA
v_gene: TRBV6-5
abundance: NA
j_gene: TRBJ2-7
CDR3aa: CASSWSPRRRYEQYF
CDR3nt: TGTGCCAGCAGTTGGAGCCCTAGACGGCGCTACGAGCAGTACTTC

len: 13
d_gene: NA
v_gene: TRBV5-1
abundance: many
j_gene: TRBJ1-2
CDR3aa: CASSLEGGNGYTF
CDR3nt: TGCGCCAGCAGCTTGGAAGGTGGGAATGGCTACACCTTC

len: 16
d_gene: TRBD2
v_gene: TRBV24-1
abundance: NA
j_gene: TRBJ2-3
CDR3aa: CATSDPSAAGGDTQYF
CDR3nt: TGTGCCACCAGTGATCCCTCGGCCGCGGGAGGGGATACGCAGTATTTT

len: 16
d_gene: NA
v_gene: TRBV7-8
abundance: few
j_gene: TRBJ2-3
CDR3aa: CASSITWWARTDTQYF
CDR3nt: TGTGCCAGCAGCATAACATGGTGGGCCCGCACAGATACGCAGTATTTT

len: 14
d_gene: NA
v_gene: TRBV20-1
abundance: NA
j_gene: TRBJ1-5
CDR3aa: CSAKVEGAGQPQHF
CDR3nt: TGCAGTGCTAAGGTGGAAGGGGCAGGGCAGCCCCAGCATTTT

len: 17
d_gene: NA
v_gene: TRBV5-1
abundance: many
j_gene: TRBJ2-6
CDR3aa: CASSLAALSSGANVLTF
CDR3nt: TGCGCCAGCAGCTTAGCTGCGCTTAGCTCTGGGGCCAACGTCCTGACTTTC

len: 15
d_gene: NA
v_gene: TRBV20-1
abundance: NA
j_gene: TRBJ1-1
CDR3aa: CSARSPRALNTEAFF
CDR3nt: TGCAGTGCTAGGTCCCCAAGGGCATTGAACACTGAAGCTTTCTTT

len: 16
d_gene: TRBD2
v_gene: TRBV20-1
abundance: NA
j_gene: TRBJ2-7
CDR3aa: CSARDRTSGRRDEQYF
CDR3nt: TGCAGTGCTAGAGATCGGACTAGCGGGAGGCGAGACGAGCAGTACTTC

len: 13
d_gene: NA
v_gene: TRBV11-2
abundance: once
j_gene: TRBJ1-2
CDR3aa: CASSFSGDYGHTF
CDR3nt: TGTGCCAGCAGCTTCAGCGGCGACTATGGCCACACCTTC

len: 13
d_gene: NA
v_gene: TRBV20-1
abundance: few
j_gene: TRBJ1-2
CDR3aa: CSARGEWDYGYTF
CDR3nt: TGCAGTGCTAGGGGGGAGTGGGACTATGGCTACACCTTC

len: 14
d_gene: TRBD1
v_gene: TRBV12-3/TRBV12-4
abundance: many
j_gene: TRBJ2-3
CDR3aa: CASRRAGGPDTQYF
CDR3nt: TGTGCCAGCAGAAGGGCAGGGGGACCCGATACGCAGTATTTT

len: 16
d_gene: NA
v_gene: TRBV7-2
abundance: few
j_gene: TRBJ1-6
CDR3aa: CASSLTPSSYNSPLHF
CDR3nt: TGTGCCAGCAGCCTAACACCGAGCTCCTATAATTCACCCCTCCACTTT

len: 17
d_gene: TRBD2
v_gene: TRBV20-1
abundance: NA
j_gene: TRBJ2-7
CDR3aa: CSARDSPWDYRVYEQYF
CDR3nt: TGCAGTGCTAGAGATTCCCCCTGGGACTATAGAGTGTACGAGCAGTACTTC

len: 15
d_gene: TRBD1
v_gene: TRBV28
abundance: few
j_gene: TRBJ2-3
CDR3aa: CASSFWDRGRNTQYF
CDR3nt: TGTGCCAGCAGTTTTTGGGACAGGGGGCGGAATACGCAGTATTTT

len: 15
d_gene: TRBD2
v_gene: TRBV6-1
abundance: NA
j_gene: TRBJ2-5
CDR3aa: CASSFSSGYEETQYF
CDR3nt: TGTGCCAGCAGTTTCTCTAGCGGGTACGAGGAGACCCAGTACTTC

len: 14
d_gene: NA
v_gene: TRBV7-2
abundance: many
j_gene: TRBJ2-1
CDR3aa: CASSLGSRFNEQFF
CDR3nt: TGTGCCAGCAGCTTAGGGAGTAGGTTCAATGAGCAGTTCTTC

len: 14
d_gene: NA
v_gene: TRBV29-1
abundance: NA
j_gene: TRBJ2-1
CDR3aa: CGVVRSGASNEQFF
CDR3nt: TGCGGCGTTGTTCGTTCGGGGGCTTCCAATGAGCAGTTCTTC

len: 16
d_gene: NA
v_gene: TRBV7-2
abundance: few
j_gene: TRBJ2-2
CDR3aa: CASSFYRTTNTGELFF
CDR3nt: TGTGCCAGCAGCTTCTATAGAACTACCAACACCGGGGAGCTGTTTTTT

len: 13
d_gene: NA
v_gene: TRBV13
abundance: many
j_gene: TRBJ2-7
CDR3aa: CASSLITGYEQYF
CDR3nt: TGTGCCAGCAGCTTAATCACAGGATACGAGCAGTACTTC

len: 10
d_gene: NA
v_gene: TRBV7-9
abundance: NA
j_gene: TRBJ1-4
CDR3aa: CAVSQGRLFF
CDR3nt: TGTGCCGTTTCTCAGGGGAGACTGTTTTTT

len: 15
d_gene: TRBD1
v_gene: TRBV12-3/TRBV12-4
abundance: many
j_gene: TRBJ2-7
CDR3aa: CASSRLRQGSYEQYF
CDR3nt: TGTGCCAGCAGCCGCTTGAGACAGGGGTCCTACGAGCAGTACTTC

len: 15
d_gene: NA
v_gene: TRBV4-1
abundance: many
j_gene: TRBJ2-7
CDR3aa: CASSQDRDISYEQYF
CDR3nt: TGCGCCAGCAGCCAAGATCGGGACATCTCCTACGAGCAGTACTTC

len: 13
d_gene: NA
v_gene: TRBV10-3
abundance: few
j_gene: TRBJ1-1
CDR3aa: CAISESGATEAFF
CDR3nt: TGTGCCATCAGTGAGTCAGGGGCAACTGAAGCTTTCTTT

len: 13
d_gene: NA
v_gene: TRBV5-1
abundance: many
j_gene: TRBJ2-7
CDR3aa: CASSLGSTYEQYF
CDR3nt: TGTGCCAGCAGTTTGGGCTCGACCTACGAGCAGTACTTC

len: 16
d_gene: TRBD2
v_gene: TRBV5-6
abundance: NA
j_gene: TRBJ2-6
CDR3aa: CASRLTGGSGANVLTF
CDR3nt: TGTGCCAGCCGCTTGACGGGGGGCTCTGGGGCCAACGTCCTGACTTTC

len: 15
d_gene: TRBD2
v_gene: TRBV25-1
abundance: NA
j_gene: TRBJ2-7
CDR3aa: CASSRAGTSYYEQYF
CDR3nt: TGTGCCAGCAGTCGGGCCGGGACTAGCTATTACGAGCAGTACTTC

len: 15
d_gene: TRBD2
v_gene: TRBV5-1
abundance: NA
j_gene: TRBJ2-7
CDR3aa: CAGSLSLAAYNEQYF
CDR3nt: TGCGCCGGCAGCTTGTCTCTAGCGGCCTACAATGAGCAGTACTTC

len: 15
d_gene: NA
v_gene: TRBV7-8
abundance: NA
j_gene: TRBJ1-1
CDR3aa: CASRLQGLTNTEAFF
CDR3nt: TGTGCCAGCAGGTTACAGGGTCTTACGAACACTGAAGCTTTCTTT

len: 12
d_gene: NA
v_gene: TRBV12-3/TRBV12-4
abundance: NA
j_gene: TRBJ1-2
CDR3aa: CASSRQARGYTF
CDR3nt: TGTGCCAGCAGCCGACAGGCTCGTGGCTACACCTTC

len: 16
d_gene: TRBD1
v_gene: TRBV20-1
abundance: NA
j_gene: TRBJ2-7
CDR3aa: CSARDRPIRGLYEQYF
CDR3nt: TGCAGTGCTAGAGATCGCCCAATCAGGGGGCTCTACGAGCAGTACTTC

len: 15
d_gene: TRBD2
v_gene: TRBV25-1
abundance: few
j_gene: TRBJ2-7
CDR3aa: CASSPHGAGVNEQYF
CDR3nt: TGTGCCAGCAGTCCTCACGGGGCGGGAGTCAACGAGCAGTACTTC

len: 15
d_gene: NA
v_gene: TRBV28
abundance: NA
j_gene: TRBJ2-3
CDR3aa: CASSSPTLLTGTQYF
CDR3nt: TGTGCCAGCAGTTCACCCACACTCCTCACAGGTACGCAGTATTTT

len: 17
d_gene: TRBD2
v_gene: TRBV5-1
abundance: few
j_gene: TRBJ2-1
CDR3aa: CASSFLPGTSGSNEQFF
CDR3nt: TGCGCCAGCAGCTTCCTTCCCGGGACTAGCGGGTCGAATGAGCAGTTCTTC

len: 16
d_gene: TRBD1
v_gene: TRBV18
abundance: NA
j_gene: TRBJ2-5
CDR3aa: CASSLRTGLIQETQYF
CDR3nt: TGTGCCAGCTCATTACGGACAGGGCTGATCCAAGAGACCCAGTACTTC

len: 13
d_gene: NA
v_gene: TRBV20-1
abundance: NA
j_gene: TRBJ2-5
CDR3aa: CSATRTSLETQYF
CDR3nt: TGCAGTGCTACCCGTACTTCCCTGGAGACCCAGTACTTC

len: 17
d_gene: NA
v_gene: TRBV4-1
abundance: NA
j_gene: TRBJ2-1
CDR3aa: CASSQAGQLNSYNEQFF
CDR3nt: TGCGCCAGCAGCCAAGCAGGCCAACTAAACTCCTACAATGAGCAGTTCTTC

len: 16
d_gene: NA
v_gene: TRBV20-1
abundance: NA
j_gene: TRBJ2-7
CDR3aa: CSASSWGHWNYNEQYF
CDR3nt: TGCAGTGCTAGTTCCTGGGGACATTGGAATTACAATGAGCAGTACTTC

len: 14
d_gene: NA
v_gene: TRBV30
abundance: NA
j_gene: TRBJ1-4
CDR3aa: CAWSVGPGGEKLFF
CDR3nt: TGTGCCTGGAGTGTGGGTCCGGGGGGTGAAAAACTGTTTTTT

len: 15
d_gene: TRBD2
v_gene: TRBV27
abundance: few
j_gene: TRBJ2-7
CDR3aa: CASSSLAGAPYEQYF
CDR3nt: TGTGCCAGCAGTTCGCTAGCGGGAGCACCCTACGAGCAGTACTTC

len: 12
d_gene: NA
v_gene: TRBV20-1
abundance: NA
j_gene: TRBJ2-5
CDR3aa: CSARSGDQPQYF
CDR3nt: TGCAGTGCTAGGTCGGGGGATCAGCCCCAGTACTTC

len: 16
d_gene: TRBD1
v_gene: TRBV7-9
abundance: NA
j_gene: TRBJ1-4
CDR3aa: CASSLTRGTGSEKLFF
CDR3nt: TGTGCCAGCAGCCTCACACGGGGGACAGGGAGTGAAAAACTGTTTTTT